The present entry profiles one T cell receptor beta chain with its context. Antigen unknown. The sample belongs to a study of blood T cells in healthy people across ages. Study results and caveats: PBMCs that were unsorted prevented a conclusive naive versus antigen-experienced comparison. TCR beta diversity, measured per million T cells, fell in a roughly linear way with age.

Each sample yielded at least 6 micrograms of PBMC total RNA. This CDR3 is 14 amino acids long. Germline loops: CDR1 WNHNN, CDR2 SYGVQD (reference sequence). Trimming took off 6 bases at V and 3 bases at J, with 14 bases between the two ends. A second PCR, run for roughly 7 to 12 cycles, used a sample-barcoded 5' primer plus a J-beta primer mix. TCRdb re-derived calls from the 5' RACE reads in MiXCR, one entry per CDR3 protein. The sample contains more than 550,000 distinct CDR3 sequences, about a fifth of which appear only once. This receptor was obtained from a man between 65 and 85 years old in good health. The chain has TRBV10-1 and TRBJ1-1, with a tentative D call TRBD1 (5 bases). The sequenced sample was blood. CDR3 residues: CASRDHRGDTEAFF. The CDR3 nucleotides are TGCGCCAGCAGGGACCACCGGGGGGACACTGAAGCTTTCTTT.